There are a few counts of the clone carrying this T cell receptor beta chain. The sample belongs to a study of response to subunit inactivated influenza vaccine. This CDR3 has 15 residues. Germline CDR1 and CDR2: MDHEN and SYDVKM. Deletions cut 5 bases from V and 3 bases from J, with 16 bases between. TCRdb itself ran the RT-PCR reads through MiXCR, one entry per CDR3 protein. The sample shows under 200,000 distinct CDR3 sequences, approximately 10% of them seen only once. The genes are TRBV28 and TRBJ1-1; the D is unclear. The receptor was derived from a man aged 45 to 65 who received an inactivated influenza vaccine. Source: non-naive T cells sorted from PBMCs, taken roughly 47 days after vaccination. This CDR3 is CASSTIGSYDTEAFF. As DNA, the CDR3 is TGTGCCAGCAGTACCATTGGGAGCTACGACACTGAAGCTTTCTTT.